What follows are 21 T cell receptor beta chains derived from one specimen sequenced in a study of T cells in Graves' hyperthyroidism and ophthalmopathy. Template material for amplifying TCR beta CDR3 regions consisted of RNA transcripts. HTBI primers drove first-round RT-PCR of the TCR CDR3. TCRdb processed the multiplex PCR reads anew with MiXCR; each CDR3 protein has one entry. The sample holds more than 500,000 distinct CDR3 sequences, 15% to 20% seen once. Source material: blood. All receptors come from a woman aged 30 to 39 with Graves' hyperthyroidism.

There are a few counts of this clonotype. V usage is TRBV9 and J usage is TRBJ2-2; 9 nucleotides line up with TRBD2. Unmatched junction bases numbered 4, after V lost 2 bases and J lost 2 bases. Germline V gene lookup returns CDR1 SGDLS and CDR2 YYNGEE. This CDR3 has 16 amino acids. CDR3 sequence reads: CASSVSGRSNTGELFF. CDR3 bases: TGTGCCAGCAGCGTTAGCGGGAGATCTAACACCGGGGAGCTGTTTTTT.

This clonotype was observed many times. This chain links TRBV7-3 with TRBJ2-7; D possibly corresponds to TRBD2 (6 bases). The CDR3 contains 14 residues. V lost 0 bases to trimming and J lost 1 base, with 7 bases between them. Germline CDR1 is SGHTA and CDR2 is FQGTGA. CDR3 protein: CASSLTGLSYEQYF. CDR3 bases: TGTGCCAGCAGCTTAACGGGACTGTCCTACGAGCAGTACTTC.

The CDR3 loop is CASSQVTSGTYTDTQYF. CDR3 nucleotide sequence: TGTGCCAGCAGCCAAGTAACTAGCGGGACCTACACAGATACGCAGTATTTT. This rearrangement joins TRBV3-1 to TRBJ2-3; TRBD2 matches at 10 bases. The J segment lost 2 bases and the V segment lost 1 base, leaving 6 bases of the junction unmatched. Germline lookup yields CDR1 LGHDT and CDR2 YNNKEL (reference sequence). The CDR3 is 17 amino acids.

This clonotype has more than one count but fewer than ten. This chain links TRBV24-1 with TRBJ2-7; 7 nucleotides agree with TRBD1. The V gene's germline CDR1 is KGHDR and CDR2 SFDVKD. This CDR3 has 17 residues. V lost 4 bases to trimming and J lost 0 bases; unmatched junction nucleotides: 11. DNA of the CDR3: TGTGCCACCAGTGAAGAAAACAGGGGTGACGGCTCCTACGAGCAGTACTTC. This encodes CATSEENRGDGSYEQYF.

This clonotype was seen a handful of times. V usage is TRBV4-2 and J usage is TRBJ2-1; D may be TRBD1 (5 bases). The CDR3 length is 17 residues. The ends were cut back, 1 base at V and 5 bases at J, with 18 bases in the middle. The germline V gene encodes CDR1 LGHNA and CDR2 YNFKEQ. The DNA of the CDR3 is TGTGCCAGCAGCCAAGGGGGCGTCTACCGAATTCACAATGAGCAGTTCTTC. It translates to CASSQGGVYRIHNEQFF.

The chain couples TRBV7-6 to TRBJ1-5; 7 nucleotides agree with TRBD1. Germline values: CDR1 SGHVS, CDR2 FNYEAQ. With V trimmed by 5 bases and J by 0 bases, 7 bases remained unmatched. CDR3 length: 16 amino acids. In nucleotides, the CDR3 is TGTGCCAGCAGCCCTGGGACAGATTATAGCAATCAGCCCCAGCATTTT. Protein product: CASSPGTDYSNQPQHF.

The chain has TRBV18 and TRBJ2-2, with a possible D match to TRBD1 (6 bases). V was cut by 1 base and J by 5 bases, with 14 bases left in between. The CDR3 runs to 16 residues. The germline V gene encodes CDR1 KGHSH and CDR2 LQKENI. The CDR3 loop is CASSPREGGDTGELFF. The CDR3 DNA reads TGTGCCAGCTCACCACGGGAAGGGGGAGATACCGGGGAGCTGTTTTTT.

This clonotype turned up a few times. A junction end diverges from the germline sequence, so it may reflect a read error. The chain joins TRBV28 to TRBJ2-7, with 7 bases identical to TRBD2. CDR3 length: 14 residues. Germline loops: CDR1 MDHEN, CDR2 SYDVKM. The CDR3 DNA sequence: TGTGCCAGCATCTCACGGGGAGGGTCCTACGAGCAGTGCTTC. It codes for CASISRGGSYEQCF.

The chain links TRBV2 to TRBJ2-4; the D gene is possibly TRBD2 (7 bases). Trimming stripped 6 bases from V and 1 base from J, with 16 bases between. This CDR3 contains 16 residues. Germline V CDR1 and CDR2: SNHLY, FYNNEI. CDR3 residues: CASRGGGAAAKNIQYF. In DNA form, the CDR3 reads TGTGCCAGCAGGGGGGGGGGGGCGGCGGCCAAAAACATTCAGTACTTC.

In its sample, this clonotype was seen a few times. J is TRBJ2-1 and V is TRBV12-5; D call uncertain. The CDR3 extends over 19 amino acids. Per the germline V gene, CDR1 is LGHNT and CDR2 is FRNRAP. The germline V and J ends were trimmed by 0 bases and 5 bases, with 23 bases remaining between them. The CDR3 nucleotides read TGTGCTAGTGGTTTGGTCCTCGCCGCGAGGACCCAATCCGACAATGAGCAGTTCTTC. It yields the protein CASGLVLAARTQSDNEQFF.

This clonotype was recorded a few times. The chain uses TRBV18 and TRBJ1-6; maybe TRBD1 (5 bases). The germline V gene has CDR1 KGHSH and CDR2 LQKENI. The CDR3 has 14 residues. V was shortened by 1 base and J by 8 bases, with 9 bases between the two germline ends. CDR3 DNA sequence: TGTGCCAGCTCACCACTGGGGGAGGATTCACCCCTCCACTTT. Its protein product is CASSPLGEDSPLHF.

Details on this clonotype: This clone may be a read error of a much larger clone one base away. V gene TRBV2 combines with J gene TRBJ1-2, with 12 positions matching TRBD1. Germline CDR1 is SNHLY and CDR2 is FYNNEI. The CDR3 contains 14 residues. CDR3 sequence: CASSGTGGVGGCTF. The CDR3 DNA is TGTGCCAGCAGCGGGACAGGGGGCGTTGGTGGCTGCACCTTC. The full variable domain, rest sourced from reference TRBV2 and TRBJ1-2, is EPEVTQTPSHQVTQMGQEVILRCVPISNHLYFYWYRQILGQKVEFLVSFYNNEISEKSEIFDDQFSVERPDGSNFTLKIRSTKLEDSAMYFCASSGTGGVGGCTFGSGTRLTVV.

This clonotype was seen repeatedly, ten times or more. The rearrangement uses TRBV28 and TRBJ2-3; no firm D call. CDR1 is MDHEN, CDR2 SYDVKM, per germline. CDR3 length: 14 amino acids. V was trimmed by 6 bases and J by 5 bases, leaving 15 bases between them. The CDR3 sequence: CASSRTTSQDTQYF. For the CDR3, the DNA is TGTGCCAGCAGCCGGACCACATCTCAAGATACGCAGTATTTT. Variable domain in full (rest from reference TRBV28 and TRBJ2-3): DVKVTQSSRYLVKRTGEKVFLECVQDMDHENMFWYRQDPGLGLRLIYFSYDVKMKEKGDIPEGYSVSREKKERFSLILESASTNQTSMYLCASSRTTSQDTQYFGPGTRLTVL.

V gene TRBV6-1 combines with J gene TRBJ2-3; 8 nucleotides align to TRBD1. Losses at the gene ends were 2 bases for V and 5 bases for J; bases not matched to a gene: 6. Germline lookup yields CDR1 MNHNS and CDR2 SASEGT. CDR3 length equals 15 residues. CDR3 in amino acids: CASSEYGQGRDTQYF. CDR3 nucleotides: TGTGCCAGCAGTGAATACGGACAGGGAAGAGATACGCAGTATTTT.

This clonotype has just a few counts. The J gene is TRBJ2-2, the V gene TRBV5-1, with TRBD1 matching over 9 bases. Germline CDR1 reads SGHRS; CDR2 reads YFSETQ. J gave up 3 bases and V 4 bases, and 4 bases lay outside the gene matches. The CDR3 contains 15 residues. The CDR3 here is CASSPWTGDTGELFF. The CDR3 DNA sequence: TGCGCCAGCAGCCCCTGGACAGGGGACACCGGGGAGCTGTTTTTT.

This clonotype was seen more than once but under ten times. V is TRBV18 and J is TRBJ2-7, with 9 bases matching TRBD1. J was trimmed by 7 bases and V by 3 bases; bases with no gene match: 7. The CDR3 totals 14 residues. The germline V gene has CDR1 KGHSH and CDR2 LQKENI. Written as DNA, the CDR3 is TGTGCCAGCTCACCTTGGGACAGGGAAAGTGAGCAGTACTTC. It specifies CASSPWDRESEQYF.

This rearrangement joins TRBV12-3 or TRBV12-4 to TRBJ1-1, with D possibly being TRBD1 (5 bases). CDR3 size: 11 residues. Deletions cut 10 bases from V and 14 bases from J, with 20 bases between. DNA of the CDR3: TGTGCCACGGCGGAAGGGACTGCAGCCTTCTTT. Protein sequence: CATAEGTAAFF.

This clonotype was seen a few times. The V gene is TRBV27, the J gene TRBJ2-1, with 13 bases lining up with TRBD2. The ends lost 3 bases at V and 5 bases at J; junction bases unmatched: 13. Germline CDR1 and CDR2: MNHEY and SMNVEV (reference sequence). The CDR3 extends over 19 amino acids. CDR3 nucleotide sequence: TGTGCCAGCAGTTTGGTACTAGCGGGAGGGTCGATATCTAACAATGAGCAGTTCTTC. Its translation is CASSLVLAGGSISNNEQFF.

This clonotype was detected many times. The chain uses TRBV20-1 and TRBJ1-3; D remains unclear. Germline assignment: CDR1 DFQATT and CDR2 SNEGSKA (reference sequence). The CDR3 totals 12 residues. The V end was cut by 2 bases, the J end by 0 bases, with 2 bases between. CDR3 region: CSARFSGNTIYF. In nucleotides, the CDR3 is TGCAGTGCTAGATTCTCTGGAAACACCATATATTTT.

V and J are TRBV28 and TRBJ1-2; D is unresolved. Germline-derived CDR1 and CDR2 are MDHEN and SYDVKM. V dropped 3 bases and J dropped 7 bases, with 9 bases sitting between them. CDR3 length: 12 residues. Here the CDR3 DNA reads TGTGCCAGCAGTTTTACAACATGTGGCTACACCTTC. This gives the protein CASSFTTCGYTF.

This clonotype was picked up many times. This chain joins TRBV6-1 and TRBJ2-1; 7 bases fit TRBD1. Germline-derived CDR1 and CDR2 are MNHNS and SASEGT. V was pared by 7 bases and J by 7 bases, with 10 bases of the junction left unmatched. This CDR3 contains 14 residues. The DNA of the CDR3 is TGTGCCAGCATCGAGCCCCGACAGGGAAATGAGCAGTTCTTC. This gives the protein CASIEPRQGNEQFF.